This TCR beta chain was sequenced during a study of blood T cells in healthy people across ages. Study results and limitations: Possibly confounding the expanded clonotype changes was the fact that donor CMV status was unknown.

This clonotype was recorded a few times. Its specificity is not known. A second PCR, run for about 7 to 11 cycles, used a sample-barcoded 5' primer plus a J-beta primer mix. TCRdb re-derived calls from the 5' RACE reads in MiXCR, one entry per CDR3 protein. The data contain around 320,000 distinct CDR3 sequences, around 30% of them singletons. Per germline, CDR1 SGHDN and CDR2 FVKESK. The CDR3 is 16 amino acids. Deletions cut 1 base from V and 3 bases from J, with 13 bases between. The chain uses TRBV14 and TRBJ1-3, with unresolved D. The sequence was collected from a woman in her 70s in good health. Material for sequencing was blood. The CDR3: CASSQGRVRNGNTIYF. DNA of the CDR3: TGTGCCAGCAGCCAAGGCCGGGTACGAAATGGAAACACCATATATTTT.